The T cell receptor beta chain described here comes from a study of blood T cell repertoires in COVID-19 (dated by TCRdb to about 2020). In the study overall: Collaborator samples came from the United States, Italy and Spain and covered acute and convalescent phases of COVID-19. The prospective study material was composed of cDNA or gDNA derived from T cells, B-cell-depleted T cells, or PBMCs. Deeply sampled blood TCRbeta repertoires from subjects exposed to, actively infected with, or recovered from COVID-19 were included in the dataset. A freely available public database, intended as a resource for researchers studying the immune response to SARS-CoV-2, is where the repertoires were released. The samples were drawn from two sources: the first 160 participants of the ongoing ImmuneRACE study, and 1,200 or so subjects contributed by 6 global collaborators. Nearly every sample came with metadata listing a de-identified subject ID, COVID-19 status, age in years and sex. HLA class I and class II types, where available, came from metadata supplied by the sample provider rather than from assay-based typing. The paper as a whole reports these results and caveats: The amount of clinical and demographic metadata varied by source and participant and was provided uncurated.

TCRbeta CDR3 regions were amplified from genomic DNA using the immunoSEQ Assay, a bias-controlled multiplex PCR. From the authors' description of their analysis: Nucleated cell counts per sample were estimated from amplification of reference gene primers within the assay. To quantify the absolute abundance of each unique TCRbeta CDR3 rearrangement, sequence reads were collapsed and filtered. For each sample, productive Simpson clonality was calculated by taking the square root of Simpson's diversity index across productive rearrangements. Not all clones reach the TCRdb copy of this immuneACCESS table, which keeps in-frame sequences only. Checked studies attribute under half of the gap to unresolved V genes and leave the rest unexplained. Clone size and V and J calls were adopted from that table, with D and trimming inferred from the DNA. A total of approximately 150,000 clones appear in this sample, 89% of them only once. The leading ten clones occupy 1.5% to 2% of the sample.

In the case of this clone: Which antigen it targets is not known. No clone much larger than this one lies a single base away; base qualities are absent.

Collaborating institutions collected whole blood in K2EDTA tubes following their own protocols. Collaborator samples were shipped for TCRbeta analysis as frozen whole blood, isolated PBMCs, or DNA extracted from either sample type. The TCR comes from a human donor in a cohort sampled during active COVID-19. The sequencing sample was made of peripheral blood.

In nucleotides, the sequence is TGCAGCGTTGATAGAGGGGTCAGGGGAGGGGACACTGAAGCTTTCTTT. Its protein is CSVDRGVRGGDTEAFF. This sequence uses TRBV29-1 and TRBJ1-1, with TRBD1 as a weak D call on 6 bases. According to the germline V gene, CDR1 reads SQVTM and CDR2 reads ANQGSEA. Cut back by 3 bases and 3 bases, the V and J ends lie 20 bases apart. The CDR3 runs 16 amino acids, cysteine and phenylalanine included. The CDR3 DNA has 48 bases and is translated from base 1.